The 29 T cell receptor beta chains listed next were all sequenced from one sample in a study of blood T cells in healthy people across ages. Alongside a J-beta primer mix, a sample-barcoded 5' primer served in a second PCR lasting about 7 to 11 cycles. A single record per CDR3 protein comes from TCRdb applying MiXCR to the 5' RACE reads. Among about 580,000 distinct CDR3 sequences, around half were seen once, and the ten largest hold under 30%. Material for sequencing was blood. The receptors come from an elderly man in good health.

V gene TRBV5-1 combines with J gene TRBJ1-4; 9 bases agree with TRBD1. V shed 4 bases, J shed 7 bases, and the junction held 14 bases outside the gene matches. Germline-derived CDR1 and CDR2 are SGHRS and YFSETQ. The CDR3 covers 17 residues. The CDR3 DNA reads as TGCGCCAGCAGCCCCTCTTACCCGGGACAGGGAGGTGAAAAACTGTTTTTT. It translates to CASSPSYPGQGGEKLFF.

The J gene is TRBJ2-3, the V gene TRBV7-2, with 8 bases fitting TRBD1. The germline V gene has CDR1 SGHTA and CDR2 FQGNSA. The CDR3 has 16 residues. Trimming removed 0 bases from V and 6 bases from J; junction bases left unmatched: 8. The CDR3 nucleotides are TGTGCCAGCAGCTTAGCGCGGGGACAGGCCACGGATACGCAGTATTTT. Translated, it gives CASSLARGQATDTQYF.

The rearrangement uses TRBV6-5 and TRBJ1-5; 7 nucleotides agree with TRBD1. In germline, CDR1 is MNHEY, CDR2 SVGAGI. This CDR3 region has 14 residues. J gave up 6 bases and V 5 bases, and 7 bases lay outside the gene matches. The CDR3 DNA reads TGTGCCAGCAGTCCCCAGACAGGGTTTCAGCCCCAGCATTTT. It specifies CASSPQTGFQPQHF.

V usage is TRBV7-2 and J usage is TRBJ2-7; D could derive from TRBD1 or TRBD2 (5 bases each). The end of the DNA fits TRBJ2-5 better, so the J call may be wrong. The CDR3 covers 17 residues. Germline lookup yields CDR1 SGHTA and CDR2 FQGNSA. CDR3 amino acids: CASNFTFTGTTGETQYF. The CDR3 DNA follows: TGTGCCAGCAACTTTACGTTTACGGGAACAACAGGAGAGACCCAGTACTTC.

This clonotype has more than one count but fewer than ten. The chain has TRBV28 and TRBJ2-1; D is possibly TRBD2 (6 bases). The CDR3 covers 14 residues. Germline-derived CDR1 and CDR2 are MDHEN and SYDVKM. Between the trimmed V and J ends, which lost 6 bases and 0 bases, there was a span of 9 bases. The CDR3 region has the DNA TGTGCCAGCAGATGGGACTTCTCCTACAATGAGCAGTTCTTC. Its translation is CASRWDFSYNEQFF.

The chain has TRBV6-6 and TRBJ2-2; D is tentatively TRBD1 or TRBD2 (5 bases each). The CDR3 length is 14 residues. V lost 6 bases and J 2 bases, leaving 10 bases between the germline ends. Per the germline V gene, CDR1 is MNHNY and CDR2 is SVGAGI (reference sequence). The CDR3 DNA follows: TGTGCCAGCAGGGACGGGGCTAACACCGGGGAGCTGTTTTTT. Residues: CASRDGANTGELFF.

This chain connects TRBV5-1 to TRBJ2-2; TRBD1 matches 7 bases. V shed 4 bases and J 7 bases; nucleotides not matched to a gene: 10. CDR1 and CDR2 (germline): SGHRS, YFSETQ. The CDR3 runs 15 residues. CDR3: CASSPIQGFSGELFF. The CDR3 DNA is TGCGCCAGCAGCCCGATACAGGGGTTCAGCGGGGAGCTGTTTTTT. The full variable domain, completed using reference TRBV5-1 and TRBJ2-2, is KAGVTQTPRYLIKTRGQQVTLSCSPISGHRSVSWYQQTPGQGLQFLFEYFSETQRNKGNFPGRFSGRQFSNSRSEMNVSTLELGDSALYLCASSPIQGFSGELFFGEGSRLTVL.

This clonotype was seen just once. The chain combines TRBV15 with TRBJ2-1, with no clear D. The V end lost 4 bases, the J end lost 3 bases, and 1 base lay between the germline ends. Germline-derived CDR1 and CDR2 are LNHNV and YYDKDF (reference sequence). The length of the CDR3 is 11 residues. The DNA for the CDR3 is TGTGCCACCAGCAACTACAATGAGCAGTTCTTC. Translated: CATSNYNEQFF.

This clonotype occurred a few times. The chain is built from TRBV5-5 and TRBJ2-1; 9 bases match TRBD2. Trimming took 2 bases from V and 3 from J; bases not matched to a gene: 3. CDR1 is SGHKS, CDR2 YYEKEE, per germline (reference sequence). The CDR3 has 15 amino acids. CDR3 in amino acids: CASSFASGVYNEQFF. For the CDR3, the DNA is TGTGCCAGCAGCTTCGCTAGCGGGGTCTACAATGAGCAGTTCTTC.

This sequence joins TRBV20-1 and TRBJ2-7; 8 positions match TRBD1. The CDR3 sequence is 13 residues long. Looked up from germline, CDR1 is DFQATT and CDR2 is SNEGSKA (reference sequence). V was pared by 4 bases and J by 1 base, with 3 bases of the junction left unmatched. The CDR3 here is CSATRTGSYEQYF. The DNA for the CDR3 is TGCAGTGCTACCAGGACAGGGTCCTACGAGCAGTACTTC.

The chain links TRBV5-5 to TRBJ2-1; TRBD2 matches 9 bases. CDR1 is SGHKS and CDR2 is YYEKEE in the germline V gene (reference sequence). This CDR3 region has 17 residues. V shed 1 base, J shed 0 bases, and the junction held 5 bases outside the gene matches. The CDR3 protein is CASSLWTSVYSYNEQFF. DNA of the CDR3: TGTGCCAGCAGCTTGTGGACTAGCGTCTACTCCTACAATGAGCAGTTCTTC.

This chain connects TRBV4-3 to TRBJ1-1; D is possibly TRBD1 (6 bases). The length of the CDR3 is 16 residues. Between the trimmed V and J ends, which lost 0 bases and 4 bases, there was a span of 15 bases. Germline lookup yields CDR1 LGHNA and CDR2 YSLEER. The chain's CDR3 is CASSQDFPGGATEAFF. CDR3 nucleotides: TGCGCCAGCAGCCAAGATTTCCCGGGGGGCGCCACTGAAGCTTTCTTT.

In this sample, this clonotype turned up a few times. The V gene is TRBV10-3, the J gene TRBJ2-1, with TRBD2 identical over 10 bases. The CDR3 is made up of 19 amino acids. Per the germline V gene, CDR1 is ENHRY and CDR2 is SYGVKD. Unmatched junction bases numbered 12, after V lost 2 bases and J lost 2 bases. The CDR3 DNA sequence: TGTGCCATCAGTGAGAGGGGGGTAGCGGGGGGTAGAACCTACAATGAGCAGTTCTTC. It is translated as CAISERGVAGGRTYNEQFF.

The rearrangement joins TRBV5-1 to TRBJ1-1; D is unclear. CDR1 and CDR2 from the germline V gene are SGHRS and YFSETQ. Trimming removed 4 bases at V and 6 bases at J, with 16 bases between. The CDR3 is 14 amino acids. CDR3 bases: TGCGCCAGCAGCACAGTCGGGGATTCGGCTGAAGCTTTCTTT. It codes for CASSTVGDSAEAFF.

The V call is TRBV6-6, the J call TRBJ1-5; TRBD1 agrees at 11 bases. The trim removed 5 bases at V and 2 bases at J, leaving 8 bases unmatched. This CDR3 region has 17 residues. Per the germline V gene, CDR1 is MNHNY and CDR2 is SVGAGI (reference sequence). This CDR3 is CASSISGTGGGNQPQHF. DNA of the CDR3: TGTGCCAGCAGTATATCCGGGACAGGGGGTGGCAATCAGCCCCAGCATTTT.

The chain has TRBV7-3 and TRBJ1-1; D ambiguous. This CDR3 comprises 13 residues. Trimming left V 8 bases short and J 0 bases short, with 10 bases between. Germline values: CDR1 SGHTA, CDR2 FQGTGA. The CDR3 region is CASGEQVNTEAFF. The CDR3 DNA reads TGTGCCAGCGGCGAGCAGGTGAACACTGAAGCTTTCTTT.

This clonotype came up a few times. The rearrangement joins TRBV27 to TRBJ2-7; D might be TRBD1 or TRBD2, each matching 5 bases. CDR3 length equals 14 residues. Looked up from germline, CDR1 is MNHEY and CDR2 is SMNVEV (reference sequence). Trimming stripped 3 bases from V and 4 bases from J, with 13 bases between. CDR3 nucleotide sequence: TGTGCCAGCAGTTTTTCGGGACGGCAATACGAGCAGTACTTC. Translated, it gives CASSFSGRQYEQYF.

The rearrangement joins TRBV10-3 to TRBJ1-6; D may be TRBD1 (6 bases). Germline CDR1 reads ENHRY; CDR2 reads SYGVKD. The V gene lost 6 bases and the J gene lost 16 bases, with 13 bases spanning the gap. There are 11 residues in the CDR3. In nucleotides, the CDR3 is TGTGCCATCAGCGAACAGGGCCTGCTCCACTTT. Its protein product is CAISEQGLLHF.

The chain combines TRBV20-1 with TRBJ1-6, with a possible D match to TRBD1 (5 bases). This CDR3 has 15 residues. The germline V gene has CDR1 DFQATT and CDR2 SNEGSKA (reference sequence). V lost 0 bases to trimming and J lost 7 bases, with 13 bases between them. The CDR3 region is CSARDGSRDNSPLHF. The CDR3 nucleotides read TGCAGTGCTAGAGATGGGAGCAGGGACAATTCACCCCTCCACTTT.

The chain combines TRBV30 with TRBJ2-2; no clear D gene. Per the germline V gene, CDR1 is GTSNPN and CDR2 is SVGIG (reference sequence). The CDR3 covers 14 residues. V was clipped by 2 bases and J by 4 bases, with 11 bases between them. For the CDR3, the DNA is TGTGCCTGGAGTAGGATGGGGATCACCGGGGAGCTGTTTTTT. It encodes CAWSRMGITGELFF.

The chain links TRBV7-2 to TRBJ2-3; D remains ambiguous. The ends were cut back, 5 bases at V and 5 bases at J, with 11 bases in the middle. Germline CDR1 is SGHTA and CDR2 is FQGNSA. The CDR3 extends over 13 amino acids. The CDR3 loop is CASSPLWGDTQYF. The CDR3, as DNA: TGTGCCAGCAGCCCCCTTTGGGGAGATACGCAGTATTTT.

The V call is TRBV6-2 or TRBV6-3, the J call TRBJ2-5, with 12 nucleotides matching TRBD2. This CDR3 region has 17 residues. V was clipped by 2 bases and J by 4 bases; unmatched bases: 8. Germline V gene lookup returns CDR1 MNHEY and CDR2 SVGEGT. CDR3 DNA sequence: TGTGCCAGCAGTTACCGTGGACTAGCGGGACGGGGAGAGACCCAGTACTTC. It is translated as CASSYRGLAGRGETQYF.

This chain links TRBV28 with TRBJ2-6; tentatively, D is TRBD2 (6 bases). With 5 bases removed from V and 1 base from J, the gap between germline ends came to 18 bases. CDR1 is MDHEN, CDR2 SYDVKM, per germline. The CDR3 covers 18 residues. The CDR3 bases are TGTGCCAGCAGTCCAGGCGGGACCTTCCTATCTGGGGCCAACGTCCTGACTTTC. Amino acids: CASSPGGTFLSGANVLTF.

The table lists this clonotype with a few counts. The chain employs TRBV6-2 or TRBV6-3 and TRBJ2-1; possible D gene TRBD2, 6 bases. The V gene lost 7 bases and the J gene lost 2 bases, with 12 bases spanning the gap. Germline CDR1 is MNHEY and CDR2 is SVGEGT. The CDR3 spans 14 residues. CDR3 nucleotide sequence: TGTGCCAGCATCCCTAGCGAGGCCTACAATGAGCAGTTCTTC. Translation gives CASIPSEAYNEQFF.

The chain employs TRBV12-3 or TRBV12-4 and TRBJ2-3; D perhaps matches TRBD2 (5 bases). V was clipped by 1 base and J by 0 bases, with 8 bases between them. This CDR3 region has 15 residues. CDR3 loop: CASSLDGISTDTQYF. As DNA, the CDR3 is TGTGCCAGCAGTTTAGACGGGATTAGCACAGATACGCAGTATTTT.

The chain is built from TRBV4-3 and TRBJ2-1; 9 positions agree with TRBD2. J lost 10 bases, V lost 0 bases, and 4 bases had no gene match. The CDR3 is made up of 14 amino acids. Germline CDR1 reads LGHNA; CDR2 reads YSLEER. CDR3 sequence: CASSQDWLAGEQFF. The DNA for the CDR3 is TGCGCCAGCAGCCAAGACTGGCTAGCGGGGGAGCAGTTCTTC.

The chain links TRBV14 to TRBJ1-2; no reliable D call. The V gene lost 8 bases and the J gene lost 2 bases, with 9 bases spanning the gap. CDR1 and CDR2 from the germline V gene are SGHDN and FVKESK. The CDR3 has 12 amino acids. The CDR3 region has the DNA TGTGCCAGCTCAGCAACAAACTATGGCTACACCTTC. This translates into CASSATNYGYTF.

Only a few counts were recorded for this clonotype. This chain links TRBV15 with TRBJ2-1; tentatively, D is TRBD2 (6 bases). Looked up from germline, CDR1 is LNHNV and CDR2 is YYDKDF (reference sequence). Trimming removed 0 bases from V and 4 bases from J, with 22 bases in between. The CDR3 loop spans 19 amino acids. The CDR3 spells CATSRDKLRRLDLYNEQFF. CDR3 in DNA: TGTGCCACCAGCAGAGATAAGCTACGACGACTAGATTTATACAATGAGCAGTTCTTC.

This clonotype is a singleton in its sample. V is TRBV20-1 and J is TRBJ1-2; D unclear. CDR1 and CDR2 (germline): DFQATT, SNEGSKA (reference sequence). This CDR3 is 12 amino acids long. V lost 6 bases and J lost 7, with 15 bases in between. The CDR3 nucleotides read TGCAGTGCGCCAGCCTTACGTCTTGGCTACACCTTC. Translated: CSAPALRLGYTF.